These T cell receptor beta chains were read from a single sample in a study of T cells in Graves' hyperthyroidism and ophthalmopathy. TCRdb recomputed calls from the multiplex PCR reads with MiXCR, one row per CDR3 protein. The sample includes approximately 370,000 distinct CDR3 sequences, about 15% seen only once; the top ten take around 35%. Sequencing was carried out using blood. These receptors were taken from a woman aged 30 to 39 with Graves' hyperthyroidism that later progressed to Graves' ophthalmopathy. CDR3s include the opening cysteine and the closing phenylalanine or tryptophan. Size is stated for part of the rows, as once, few or many counts, or as a class when the clone is expanded.

size	J	V	CDR3
many	TRBJ1-5	TRBV28	CASSDLQGYNQPQHF
many	TRBJ2-5	TRBV20-1	CSADRGETQYF
-	TRBJ2-1	TRBV7-8	CASSLGLVGEQFF
many	TRBJ2-5	TRBV11-2	CASSFLISAETQYF
many	TRBJ2-7	TRBV27	CASAVVTYEQYF
many	TRBJ2-5	TRBV7-9	CASSFTVRTESWETQYF
many	TRBJ2-7	TRBV7-9	CASSPEDSYEQYF
many	TRBJ2-3	TRBV29-1	CSVEVNADSTDTQYF
-	TRBJ2-2	TRBV4-1	CASSQVQGPGELFF
many	TRBJ2-1	TRBV2	CASSTSGNEQFF
-	TRBJ2-7	TRBV4-1	CASSQEWESYEQYF
few	TRBJ1-2	TRBV5-5	CASSFTQANYGYTF
few	TRBJ2-7	TRBV5-6	CASSPLRENEQYF
few	TRBJ2-5	TRBV7-8	CASSLVRIGETQYF
-	TRBJ1-1	TRBV4-2	CASSQVRGGTEAFF
many	TRBJ2-3	TRBV5-1	CASSTSSTDTQYF
-	TRBJ2-2	TRBV2	CASEPGREDTGELFF
few	TRBJ2-7	TRBV9	CASSVGRQRGYEQYF
-	TRBJ2-3	TRBV10-2	CASSESPGTDTQYF
few	TRBJ2-1	TRBV20-1	CSAGVGLIDEQFF
many	TRBJ1-3	TRBV11-2	CASRPTGPRNTIYF
many	TRBJ2-7	TRBV6-2/TRBV6-3	CASRNPGRIYEQYF
few	TRBJ1-1	TRBV5-6	CASSLGPGSGFRTEAFF
-	TRBJ2-7	TRBV18	CASSPAGQGASYEQYF
many	TRBJ2-5	TRBV29-1	CSAKLGGSGAQETQYF
-	TRBJ2-3	TRBV4-1	CASSQEGTDTDTQYF
many	TRBJ1-5	TRBV12-3/TRBV12-4	CASSSDILGNQPQHF
many	TRBJ2-1	TRBV11-2	CASSFLGSGRGRALNEQFF
few	TRBJ1-2	TRBV5-1	CASSLTTRQAGYTF
-	TRBJ2-7	TRBV20-1	CSAILPGGRYEQYF
many	TRBJ1-1	TRBV20-1	CSASPDSRDTEAFF
many	TRBJ2-3	TRBV6-4	CASSRDSTDTQYF